Sequencing of this T cell receptor (beta chain) was carried out in a study of blood T cell repertoires in COVID-19. Study-level background: T cells, B-cell-depleted T cells, or PBMCs supplied cDNA or gDNA.

V dropped 7 bases and J dropped 2 bases, with 16 bases sitting between them. There are 15 residues in the CDR3. Germline values: CDR1 LNHDA, CDR2 SQIVND (reference sequence). In the original analysis: By means of reference gene primer amplification, nucleated cell counts were estimated. The repertoire was sequenced with immunoSEQ multiplex PCR; TCRdb's copy has only in-frame clones and lacks some. For V, J and clone size, that table is used; D and trimming come from the DNA. The table lists 210,000 or so clones, 83% of them singletons. Cohorts were determined from participant-reported clinical history.

The chain joins TRBV19 to TRBJ2-3; possible D gene TRBD2, 6 bases. Sequenced input: PBMCs or T cells enriched from blood (not recorded which). The receptor comes from a woman in her forties or fifties who had been exposed to COVID-19. The CDR3 bases are TGTGCCAGTACCCCCCGAGGAGGGACCACAGATACGCAGTATTTT. This codes for CASTPRGGTTDTQYF.